The 31 T cell receptor beta chains below were found in one sample sequenced in a study of T cells after yellow fever vaccination. MiXCR, run by TCRdb on the 5' RACE reads, gives a single entry per CDR3 protein. The sample includes 550,000 to 750,000 distinct CDR3 sequences, 13% of them seen just once. Sequenced material: PBMCs, taken on the day of the yellow fever booster vaccination. These receptors all stem from a man aged 25-45 years who received the YFV17D yellow fever vaccine.

This clonotype was seen more than once but under ten times. The chain employs TRBV4-3 and TRBJ2-5; D uncertain. Germline V CDR1 and CDR2: LGHNA, YSLEER. V lost 4 bases, J lost 4 bases, and 10 bases lay in between. The CDR3 covers 13 residues. The CDR3 DNA follows: TGCGCCAGCAGCCTTAGCTATCCAGAGACCCAGTACTTC. Its protein product is CASSLSYPETQYF.

The rearrangement links TRBV28 to TRBJ2-5, with a tentative D call TRBD2 (6 bases). V was cut by 7 bases and J by 5 bases, with 14 bases left in between. The CDR3 is made up of 13 amino acids. The germline gives CDR1 MDHEN, CDR2 SYDVKM. The CDR3 DNA reads TGTGCCAGCACCCCCCCGGGGGATGAGACCCAGTACTTC. Translating it yields CASTPPGDETQYF.

The chain carries TRBV12-3 or TRBV12-4 and TRBJ2-1; D is undetermined. The CDR3 length is 13 residues. Trimming took 2 bases from V and 2 from J, leaving 4 bases between them. The CDR3 DNA sequence: TGTGCCAGCAGTTTAAGTGCCTACAATGAGCAGTTCTTC. Translation gives CASSLSAYNEQFF.

The rearrangement uses TRBV12-3 or TRBV12-4 and TRBJ1-6; the D gene is possibly TRBD1 (6 bases). This CDR3 comprises 18 residues. V lost 7 bases, J lost 3 bases, and 22 bases lay in between. The CDR3 is CASTSGQMPGGYNSPLHF. The DNA for the CDR3 is TGTGCCAGCACCTCGGGACAAATGCCTGGAGGCTATAATTCACCCCTCCACTTT.

Only a few counts were recorded for this clonotype. The rearrangement joins TRBV5-1 to TRBJ2-3; the D is unclear. Per the germline V gene, CDR1 is SGHRS and CDR2 is YFSETQ. CDR3 size: 14 residues. With 1 base removed from V and 5 bases from J, the gap between germline ends came to 11 bases. The CDR3 nucleotides are TGCGCCAGCAGCTTGTACGGGCTCGGAGATACGCAGTATTTT. Protein product: CASSLYGLGDTQYF.

The V and J genes are TRBV15 and TRBJ2-1, with D perhaps TRBD2 (5 bases). There are 16 residues in the CDR3. In germline, CDR1 is LNHNV, CDR2 YYDKDF (reference sequence). Trimming cost V 3 bases and J 5 bases, with 17 bases left between them. Here the CDR3 reads CATSRNPGRGDNEQFF. The CDR3, as DNA: TGTGCCACCAGCAGGAACCCCGGACGGGGTGACAATGAGCAGTTCTTC.

The chain carries TRBV6-5 and TRBJ2-1; D perhaps matches TRBD2 (6 bases). Germline assignment: CDR1 MNHEY and CDR2 SVGAGI. The CDR3 runs to 15 residues. With 1 base removed from V and 6 bases from J, the gap between germline ends came to 13 bases. The CDR3 coding sequence is TGTGCCAGCAGTTACTACACTAGGGACTTCAATGAGCAGTTCTTC. Amino acid sequence: CASSYYTRDFNEQFF.

The chain combines TRBV30 with TRBJ2-7; weak D call: TRBD1 (6 bases). Germline V CDR1 and CDR2: GTSNPN, SVGIG (reference sequence). CDR3 length: 14 amino acids. V lost 0 bases to trimming and J lost 2 bases, with 11 bases between them. For the CDR3, the DNA is TGTGCCTGGAGTGTCGGTGGGGGCACCTACGAGCAGTACTTC. Residues: CAWSVGGGTYEQYF.

The V and J genes are TRBV11-2 and TRBJ2-1, with 15 bases identical to TRBD2. V shed 2 bases and J 8 bases; nucleotides not matched to a gene: 10. CDR3 size: 18 residues. CDR1 is SGHAT, CDR2 FQNNGV, per germline. DNA of the CDR3: TGTGCCAGCAGCTTATCCCCGGGACTAGCGGGAGGTGTCGATGAGCAGTTCTTC. It encodes CASSLSPGLAGGVDEQFF.

The rearrangement links TRBV6-5 to TRBJ2-7; D may be TRBD1 (5 bases). CDR1 and CDR2 (germline): MNHEY, SVGAGI. The length of the CDR3 is 11 residues. Trimming left V 7 bases short and J 7 bases short, with 11 bases between. The CDR3 nucleotides are TGTGCCAGCAAGGACACCGGAGAGCAGTACTTC. Translated: CASKDTGEQYF.

Many counts were recorded for this clonotype. CDR3 region: CSARRDRAGGYTF. The CDR3 coding sequence is TGCAGTGCTAGGCGGGACAGGGCTGGGGGCTACACCTTC. The chain links TRBV20-1 to TRBJ1-2, with TRBD1 matching over 9 bases. Per the germline V gene, CDR1 is DFQATT and CDR2 is SNEGSKA (reference sequence). V lost 3 bases to trimming and J lost 8 bases; unmatched junction nucleotides: 7. The CDR3 consists of 13 residues.

This clonotype has more than one count but fewer than ten. The chain is built from TRBV20-1 and TRBJ2-5; possible D gene TRBD1, 5 bases. The V end was cut by 5 bases, the J end by 2 bases, with 15 bases between. The CDR3 loop spans 14 amino acids. Germline V lookup: CDR1 DFQATT, CDR2 SNEGSKA (reference sequence). The CDR3 DNA sequence: TGCAGTGCTCCACCAGCTGGGGCTCAAGAGACCCAGTACTTC. Translation: CSAPPAGAQETQYF.

This clonotype was detected a few times. The rearrangement uses TRBV5-1 and TRBJ2-1, with 8 positions matching TRBD1. Trimming cost V 3 bases and J 2 bases; bases outside gene matches: 7. This CDR3 spans 16 amino acids. Germline V lookup: CDR1 SGHRS, CDR2 YFSETQ. The CDR3: CASSWSGQGPYNEQFF. The DNA for the CDR3 is TGCGCCAGCAGCTGGAGCGGACAGGGCCCCTACAATGAGCAGTTCTTC.

The genes are TRBV25-1 and TRBJ1-2; D remains unclear. The V gene's germline CDR1 is MGHDK and CDR2 SYGVNS. The CDR3 is made up of 13 amino acids. V lost 4 bases and J 3 bases, leaving 9 bases between the germline ends. As DNA, the CDR3 is TGTGCCAGCAGTGCGGAGACCTACTATGGCTACACCTTC. This sequence encodes CASSAETYYGYTF.

A few counts support this clonotype. V gene TRBV10-3 combines with J gene TRBJ2-1; D gene uncertain. Germline loops: CDR1 ENHRY, CDR2 SYGVKD. Trimming took off 3 bases at V and 3 bases at J, with 9 bases between the two ends. This CDR3 comprises 14 residues. Written as DNA, the CDR3 is TGTGCCATCAGTGACAGAGCCTACTACAATGAGCAGTTCTTC. Its translation is CAISDRAYYNEQFF.

This clonotype was found a few times. V and J are TRBV5-1 and TRBJ2-3; D unclear. This CDR3 contains 14 residues. Germline V gene lookup returns CDR1 SGHRS and CDR2 YFSETQ. Trimming cost V 4 bases and J 0 bases, with 9 bases left between them. The CDR3 sequence is CASSATSSTDTQYF. CDR3 nucleotide sequence: TGCGCCAGCAGCGCAACCTCTAGCACAGATACGCAGTATTTT.

For this clonotype: The junction departs from the called germline gene at one end, perhaps through a read error. V is TRBV5-8 and J is TRBJ2-7; tentatively, D is TRBD1 (6 bases). This CDR3 contains 12 residues. The germline gives CDR1 SGHTS, CDR2 YDEGEE. CDR3 bases: TGTGCCAGCAGCCTTACTACAGGGCTCCTTATCTTC. Translated: CASSLTTGLLIF.

This chain joins TRBV25-1 and TRBJ2-5; 7 bases align to TRBD2. The length of the CDR3 is 15 residues. V lost 6 bases, J lost 2 bases, and 9 bases stayed unmatched. Germline V gene data show CDR1 as MGHDK and CDR2 as SYGVNS. The CDR3 loop reads CASSRMRSGQETQYF. The CDR3 region has the DNA TGTGCCAGCAGCCGAATGCGTAGCGGGCAAGAGACCCAGTACTTC.

This clonotype turned up a few times. V usage is TRBV7-2 and J usage is TRBJ1-5, with D hard to call. This CDR3 is 14 amino acids long. Germline CDR1 is SGHTA and CDR2 is FQGNSA. V was pared by 6 bases and J by 4 bases, with 13 bases between. For the CDR3, the DNA is TGTGCCAGCAGGAACGACAATCCTAATCAGCCCCAGCATTTT. Residues: CASRNDNPNQPQHF.

The V gene is TRBV5-6, the J gene TRBJ2-1; 7 bases align to TRBD2. V gave up 2 bases and J gave up 5 bases; unmatched junction bases: 16. This CDR3 is 18 amino acids long. Germline V gene sequence: CDR1 SGHDT, CDR2 YYEEEE. The CDR3 DNA follows: TGTGCCAGCAGCTTCACGGCTAGCGGATTCCCCACCCACAATGAGCAGTTCTTC. This encodes CASSFTASGFPTHNEQFF.

This clonotype was counted only a few times. The rearrangement uses TRBV14 and TRBJ2-1, with D hard to call. Deletions cut 1 base from V and 2 bases from J, with 12 bases between. The germline V gene encodes CDR1 SGHDN and CDR2 FVKESK. The CDR3 runs 16 residues. The CDR3 reads CASSQARFGPYNEQFF. CDR3 in DNA: TGTGCCAGCAGCCAAGCCCGGTTCGGACCCTACAATGAGCAGTTCTTC.

The chain uses TRBV5-6 and TRBJ2-3; D tentatively reads TRBD1 or TRBD2 (6 bases each). Trimming removed 3 bases from V and 6 bases from J, with 17 bases in between. The CDR3 spans 15 residues. In germline, CDR1 is SGHDT, CDR2 YYEEEE. The CDR3 here is CASSWGAIGVDTQYF. The DNA for the CDR3 is TGTGCCAGCAGCTGGGGGGCTATAGGAGTCGATACGCAGTATTTT. The full variable domain, in which reference TRBV5-6 and TRBJ2-3 provide the parts outside the CDR3, is DAGVTQSPTHLIKTRGQQVTLRCSPKSGHDTVSWYQQALGQGPQFIFQYYEEEERQRGNFPDRFSGHQFPNYSSELNVNALLLGDSALYLCASSWGAIGVDTQYFGPGTRLTVL.

This clonotype was counted a few times. The rearrangement uses TRBV5-1 and TRBJ1-5, with a tentative D call TRBD1 (5 bases). CDR1 is SGHRS, CDR2 YFSETQ, per germline. This CDR3 spans 12 amino acids. V was shortened by 8 bases and J by 10 bases, with 16 bases between the two germline ends. The CDR3 is CASSPGEGPQHF. In nucleotides, the CDR3 is TGCGCCAGTTCCCCGGGGGAGGGCCCCCAGCATTTT.

This clonotype was recorded a few times. This chain connects TRBV6-5 to TRBJ2-3; 7 nucleotides align to TRBD1. Trimming took 4 bases from V and 2 from J; bases not matched to a gene: 15. The CDR3 is made up of 18 amino acids. In germline, CDR1 is MNHEY, CDR2 SVGAGI. The CDR3 DNA reads as TGTGCCAGCAGTTTCAAGACAGGGCCGGGATCCTACACAGATACGCAGTATTTT. It encodes CASSFKTGPGSYTDTQYF.

This chain links TRBV7-8 with TRBJ2-3; 7 bases line up with TRBD1. The CDR3 spans 18 residues. The germline CDR1 and CDR2 sequences are SGHVS and FQNEAQ. The J segment lost 6 bases and the V segment lost 0 bases, leaving 15 bases of the junction unmatched. CDR3 bases: TGTGCCAGCAGCTTAGCGGCGGGCACAGGGGCAGGTCAGGATACGCAGTATTTT. Translating gives CASSLAAGTGAGQDTQYF.

This chain uses TRBV28 with TRBJ2-1, with a possible D match to TRBD2 (6 bases). With 3 bases removed from V and 6 bases from J, the gap between germline ends came to 27 bases. Germline loops: CDR1 MDHEN, CDR2 SYDVKM. CDR3 length: 19 residues. DNA for the CDR3: TGTGCCAGCAGTTTTAGTTCCAGCGGGTACATTCGAATGCGCAATGAGCAGTTCTTC. Translated, it gives CASSFSSSGYIRMRNEQFF.

V is TRBV29-1 and J is TRBJ2-1, with 13 nucleotides matching TRBD2. Germline V gene sequence: CDR1 SQVTM, CDR2 ANQGSEA. V lost 0 bases, J lost 10 bases, and 9 bases stayed unmatched. This CDR3 spans 16 amino acids. The CDR3 loop reads CSVEDLGLAGVEEQFF. The CDR3 nucleotides read TGCAGCGTTGAAGATCTCGGACTAGCGGGAGTGGAGGAGCAGTTCTTC.

The chain links TRBV5-4 to TRBJ2-3, with 15 nucleotides matching TRBD2. The CDR3 totals 21 residues. J gave up 1 base and V 0 bases, and 12 bases lay outside the gene matches. Germline V gene lookup returns CDR1 SGHNT and CDR2 YYREEE (reference sequence). The CDR3 DNA reads as TGTGCCAGCAGCTTGGTACCGGGACTAGCGGGAGGTCTTTCTGGCACAGATACGCAGTATTTT. Translating it yields CASSLVPGLAGGLSGTDTQYF. The full variable domain, its missing parts supplied by reference TRBV5-4 and TRBJ2-3, is ETGVTQSPTHLIKTRGQQVTLRCSSQSGHNTVSWYQQALGQGPQFIFQYYREEENGRGNFPPRFSGLQFPNYSSELNVNALELDDSALYLCASSLVPGLAGGLSGTDTQYFGPGTRLTVL.

The CDR3 DNA is TGTGCCAGCGGCCTATGGAGTAAAGAGACCCAGTACTTC. As protein: CASGLWSKETQYF. The V and J genes are TRBV7-8 and TRBJ2-5; D is undetermined. The length of the CDR3 is 13 residues. V lost 8 bases to trimming and J lost 3 bases, with 13 bases between them. Per germline, CDR1 SGHVS and CDR2 FQNEAQ.

The chain uses TRBV18 and TRBJ2-5; D gene unclear. Germline V CDR1 and CDR2: KGHSH, LQKENI. There are 16 residues in the CDR3. The germline V and J ends were trimmed by 6 bases and 2 bases, with 19 bases remaining between them. The CDR3 coding sequence is TGTGCCAGCTCCCCCCTGGGGTTTTCGTCTCAAGAGACCCAGTACTTC. As protein: CASSPLGFSSQETQYF.

The rearrangement links TRBV7-9 to TRBJ2-4; D is ambiguous. Germline CDR1 reads SEHNR; CDR2 reads FQNEAQ (reference sequence). Trimming pared 5 bases from V and 4 bases from J, leaving 15 bases between. The CDR3 length is 15 residues. Here the CDR3 DNA reads TGTGCCAGCAGCCAGTTTCTAGATGGAAAAAACATTCAGTACTTC. Its translation is CASSQFLDGKNIQYF.